Each of the 29 T cell receptor beta chains below was sequenced from the same sample in a study of cytomegalovirus exposure and HLA in healthy donors. Both 60 Vbeta primers and 13 Jbeta primers went into the PCR. Clones were read by immunoSEQ multiplex PCR, and TCRdb kept only the in-frame ones, dropping some. The sample has 85,000 to 110,000 clones; roughly three quarters are singletons. Sequencing input: PBMCs. All receptors come from a man aged 50 or older in good health and CMV-seropositive.

The chain carries TRBV10-3 and TRBJ2-3; 10 nucleotides match TRBD2. Unmatched junction bases numbered 7, after V lost 6 bases and J lost 4 bases. This CDR3 spans 15 amino acids. Germline V gene lookup returns CDR1 ENHRY and CDR2 SYGVKD. CDR3 amino acids: CAISASGSSADTQYF. CDR3 nucleotides: TGTGCCATCAGCGCTAGCGGGAGCTCGGCAGATACGCAGTATTTT.

The chain joins TRBV10-3 to TRBJ1-2; D unresolved. V dropped 3 bases and J dropped 4 bases, with 12 bases sitting between them. The CDR3 runs to 14 residues. Germline CDR1 is ENHRY and CDR2 is SYGVKD. The CDR3 is CAISESVGSYGYTF. The CDR3 region has the DNA TGTGCCATCAGTGAATCGGTCGGGAGCTATGGCTACACCTTC.

J is TRBJ2-7 and V is TRBV27, with D tentatively TRBD2 (5 bases). V lost 3 bases, J lost 3 bases, and 9 bases lay in between. Germline values: CDR1 MNHEY, CDR2 SMNVEV (reference sequence). This CDR3 contains 13 residues. CDR3: CASSLGSFYEQYF. The DNA of the CDR3 is TGTGCCAGCAGTTTGGGGAGTTTCTACGAGCAGTACTTC.

The chain is built from TRBV19 and TRBJ1-1; 8 nucleotides match TRBD1. V was pared by 3 bases and J by 5 bases, with 5 bases of the junction left unmatched. CDR1 is LNHDA and CDR2 is SQIVND in the germline V gene (reference sequence). The CDR3 runs 14 residues. CDR3 sequence: CASSMPRGRTEAFF. In DNA, the CDR3 is TGTGCCAGTAGTATGCCCAGGGGGCGGACTGAAGCTTTCTTT.

The V gene is TRBV27, the J gene TRBJ2-5, with D unclear. Gene TRBJ2-7 matches the end of the DNA better, so the J call may be wrong. Per germline, CDR1 MNHEY and CDR2 SMNVEV (reference sequence). This CDR3 has 15 amino acids. CDR3 coding DNA: TGTGCCAGCAGTCTATGGAACGGGTTGGCCTACGAGCAGTACTTC. It translates to CASSLWNGLAYEQYF.

V and J are TRBV15 and TRBJ2-1; 8 nucleotides line up with TRBD2. V trimming: 5 bases; J trimming: 15 bases; junction bases outside the gene matches: 12. Germline V gene lookup returns CDR1 LNHNV and CDR2 YYDKDF (reference sequence). CDR3 length: 13 amino acids. The CDR3 DNA reads TGTGCCACCAGCGGGACCGGGACTAGAGACCTGTTCTTC. Translation gives CATSGTGTRDLFF. The full variable domain, rest sourced from reference TRBV15 and TRBJ2-1, is DAMVIQNPRYQVTQFGKPVTLSCSQTLNHNVMYWYQQKSSQAPKLLFHYYDKDFNNEADTPDNFQSRRPNTSFCFLDIRSPGLGDTAMYLCATSGTGTRDLFFGPGTRLTVL.

The V and J genes are TRBV27 and TRBJ2-7; D possibly corresponds to TRBD2 (5 bases). The CDR3 contains 12 residues. Trimming stripped 6 bases from V and 6 bases from J, with 12 bases between. Germline lookup yields CDR1 MNHEY and CDR2 SMNVEV (reference sequence). In nucleotides, the CDR3 is TGTGCCAGCAGGAAACTTGAGGGCGAGCAGTACTTC. Protein product: CASRKLEGEQYF.

The chain carries TRBV19 and TRBJ1-4; 12 bases are a match to TRBD1. Trimming removed 9 bases from V and 3 bases from J; junction bases left unmatched: 5. Germline V CDR1 and CDR2: LNHDA, SQIVND (reference sequence). The CDR3 runs to 15 residues. CDR3 sequence reads: CASRGQGAPNEKLFF. CDR3 DNA sequence: TGTGCCAGCCGGGGACAGGGGGCGCCTAATGAAAAACTGTTTTTT.

V and J are TRBV28 and TRBJ1-1; TRBD1 is a possible D gene (5 bases). Germline CDR1 reads MDHEN; CDR2 reads SYDVKM. V shed 3 bases and J shed 8 bases, with 13 bases lying between them. The CDR3 sequence is 13 residues long. CDR3 sequence reads: CASSLGPIGEAFF. The CDR3 bases are TGTGCCAGCAGTTTGGGGCCTATAGGAGAAGCTTTCTTT. Looking up the rest from reference TRBV28 and TRBJ1-1 gives the full variable domain: DVKVTQSSRYLVKRTGEKVFLECVQDMDHENMFWYRQDPGLGLRLIYFSYDVKMKEKGDIPEGYSVSREKKERFSLILESASTNQTSMYLCASSLGPIGEAFFGQGTRLTVV.

The chain carries TRBV5-6 and TRBJ2-7; TRBD2 might be the D (5 bases). V was clipped by 0 bases and J by 3 bases, with 16 bases between them. The CDR3 extends over 16 amino acids. Germline CDR1 is SGHDT and CDR2 is YYEEEE. CDR3 loop: CASSLGGPGTNYEQYF. The DNA of the CDR3 is TGTGCCAGCAGCTTGGGAGGCCCGGGAACCAACTACGAGCAGTACTTC. The full variable domain, its missing parts supplied by reference TRBV5-6 and TRBJ2-7, is DAGVTQSPTHLIKTRGQQVTLRCSPKSGHDTVSWYQQALGQGPQFIFQYYEEEERQRGNFPDRFSGHQFPNYSSELNVNALLLGDSALYLCASSLGGPGTNYEQYFGPGTRLTVT.

The CDR3 DNA follows: TGTGCCAGCAGCCCCCCTAGAGCAGATACGCAGTATTTT. As protein: CASSPPRADTQYF. The chain carries TRBV7-2 and TRBJ2-3; D not resolved. Deletions cut 5 bases from V and 4 bases from J, with 10 bases between. Per the germline V gene, CDR1 is SGHTA and CDR2 is FQGNSA. The CDR3 loop spans 13 amino acids.

This chain joins TRBV30 and TRBJ2-5, with 13 bases that match TRBD2. Trimming removed 7 bases from V and 4 bases from J; junction bases left unmatched: 6. Germline V gene data show CDR1 as GTSNPN and CDR2 as SVGIG (reference sequence). The CDR3 has 14 residues. DNA for the CDR3: TGTGCCTCCAGGACTAGCGGGAGAGGAGAGACCCAGTACTTC. Translated: CASRTSGRGETQYF.

This clone was seen a few times. The rearrangement links TRBV5-4 to TRBJ2-1; a possible D gene is TRBD2 (8 bases). The CDR3 runs 15 residues. From germline, CDR1 is SGHNT and CDR2 YYREEE (reference sequence). V was clipped by 4 bases and J by 6 bases, with 17 bases between them. In DNA, the CDR3 is TGTGCCAGCAGCCCAGGGGGGACTAGTAGCAATGAGCAGTTCTTC. Translation gives CASSPGGTSSNEQFF.

The chain carries TRBV2 and TRBJ2-5; 9 bases match TRBD1. This CDR3 is built from 14 residues. J was trimmed by 5 bases and V by 1 base; bases with no gene match: 2. From germline, CDR1 is SNHLY and CDR2 FYNNEI. The CDR3 coding sequence is TGTGCCAGCAGTGAAGACAGGGGGCGGGAGACCCAGTACTTC. It translates to CASSEDRGRETQYF. The whole variable domain, remainder taken from reference TRBV2 and TRBJ2-5, is EPEVTQTPSHQVTQMGQEVILRCVPISNHLYFYWYRQILGQKVEFLVSFYNNEISEKSEIFDDQFSVERPDGSNFTLKIRSTKLEDSAMYFCASSEDRGRETQYFGPGTRLLVL.

This chain connects TRBV4-3 to TRBJ2-5; possibly TRBD1 for D (6 bases). The V gene lost 0 bases and the J gene lost 7 bases, with 12 bases spanning the gap. Looked up from germline, CDR1 is LGHNA and CDR2 is YSLEER. The CDR3 sequence is 14 residues long. The CDR3 sequence is CASSQDTLRGTQYF. The DNA of the CDR3 is TGCGCCAGCAGCCAAGATACTCTCAGGGGGACCCAGTACTTC.

This chain uses TRBV12-5 with TRBJ2-6; the D gene is possibly TRBD1 (5 bases). Germline CDR1 is LGHNT and CDR2 is FRNRAP. Between the trimmed V and J ends, which lost 0 bases and 0 bases, there was a span of 12 bases. The CDR3 length is 18 residues. In DNA, the CDR3 is TGTGCTAGTGGTTTGGTACCAGGGCGGAACTCTGGGGCCAACGTCCTGACTTTC. This sequence encodes CASGLVPGRNSGANVLTF.

The chain is built from TRBV7-3 and TRBJ2-5, with TRBD2 matching 7 bases. The CDR3 totals 15 residues. Germline values: CDR1 SGHTA, CDR2 FQGTGA. The V segment lost 1 base and the J segment 2 bases; nucleotides outside the gene matches: 4. CDR3 coding DNA: TGTGCCAGCAGCTTAAGGTCAGCGGGACAAGAGACCCAGTACTTC. This translates into CASSLRSAGQETQYF.

Remarks on this clone: Its ends do not fully match the called genes, so a read error is possible. The chain couples TRBV28 to TRBJ2-7; maybe TRBD2 (5 bases). The CDR3 is 11 amino acids. Germline V gives CDR1 MDHEN, CDR2 SYDVKM. CDR3 coding DNA: TGTGCCAGCAGTTCAACTAGGATCAGAGACTTC. It is translated as CASSSTRIRDF.

With respect to this clone: One junction end disagrees with the germline gene, perhaps due to a read error. The chain links TRBV13 to TRBJ2-5, with 7 bases aligning to TRBD2. CDR3 length equals 16 residues. Per germline, CDR1 PRHDT and CDR2 FYEKMQ (reference sequence). The DNA for the CDR3 is TGTGCCAGCGGCTTCTACCGCCTAGCGGTCCAAGAGACCCAGTACTTC. Translation gives CASGFYRLAVQETQYF.

The chain couples TRBV10-2 to TRBJ2-1; 8 positions agree with TRBD2. The ends lost 3 bases at V and 7 bases at J; junction bases unmatched: 8. Germline lookup yields CDR1 WSHSY and CDR2 SAAADI. CDR3 length equals 15 residues. CDR3 protein: CASSDPAGVRNEQFF. CDR3 DNA: TGCGCCAGCAGTGACCCAGCGGGAGTAAGGAATGAGCAGTTCTTC.

V gene TRBV6-1 combines with J gene TRBJ2-1; possible D gene TRBD1, 6 bases. The germline CDR1 and CDR2 sequences are MNHNS and SASEGT. V shed 6 bases and J shed 2 bases, with 14 bases lying between them. This CDR3 region has 15 residues. CDR3 DNA: TGTGCCAGCAGCTCCACAGGGAGTGCCTACAATGAGCAGTTCTTC. Residues: CASSSTGSAYNEQFF.

This chain links TRBV7-8 with TRBJ2-7; 8 bases are a match to TRBD1. Germline V gene sequence: CDR1 SGHVS, CDR2 FQNEAQ. V lost 6 bases to trimming and J lost 1 base; unmatched junction nucleotides: 5. This CDR3 spans 14 amino acids. CDR3 protein: CASRPRTGSYEQYF. As DNA, the CDR3 is TGTGCCAGCAGACCCCGGACAGGGTCCTACGAGCAGTACTTC. The complete variable domain, with remaining parts taken from reference TRBV7-8 and TRBJ2-7, reads GAGVSQSPRYKVAKRGQDVALRCDPISGHVSLFWYQQALGQGPEFLTYFQNEAQLDKSGLPSDRFFAERPEGSVSTLKIQRTQQEDSAVYLCASRPRTGSYEQYFGPGTRLTVT.

The rearrangement links TRBV19 to TRBJ2-3; the match to TRBD2 covers 8 bases. In germline, CDR1 is LNHDA, CDR2 SQIVND (reference sequence). After removal of 5 bases from V and 0 bases from J, the junction contained 7 bases not matched to a gene. There are 16 residues in the CDR3. The CDR3 loop reads CASSLSGAFSTDTQYF. The CDR3 DNA reads as TGTGCCAGTAGTCTTAGCGGGGCCTTTAGCACAGATACGCAGTATTTT.

The chain couples TRBV11-2 to TRBJ2-1; 8 bases are shared with TRBD2. V was clipped by 3 bases and J by 7 bases; unmatched bases: 2. The germline CDR1 and CDR2 sequences are SGHAT and FQNNGV. This CDR3 region has 13 residues. CDR3 region: CASSLGLENEQFF. CDR3 coding DNA: TGTGCCAGCAGCTTGGGACTAGAGAATGAGCAGTTCTTC.

V gene TRBV5-4 combines with J gene TRBJ2-2; 9 bases are shared with TRBD2. The germline V gene has CDR1 SGHNT and CDR2 YYREEE (reference sequence). The CDR3 covers 15 residues. V was clipped by 5 bases and J by 2 bases; unmatched bases: 4. CDR3 residues: CASSPREGNTGELFF. The CDR3 coding sequence is TGTGCCAGCAGTCCGCGGGAGGGCAACACCGGGGAGCTGTTTTTT.

V and J are TRBV2 and TRBJ2-1, with 10 bases that match TRBD2. The CDR3 runs to 15 residues. V trimming: 3 bases; J trimming: 11 bases; junction bases outside the gene matches: 10. Germline lookup yields CDR1 SNHLY and CDR2 FYNNEI. The CDR3 nucleotides read TGTGCCAGCAGTGACTGGGCTAGCGGGAGTCAAAAGCAGTTCTTC. It translates to CASSDWASGSQKQFF.

The J gene is TRBJ2-2, the V gene TRBV21-1; the D call in the table, TRBD1, was not verified against the DNA. TRBV21-1 corresponds to a pseudogene. This CDR3 contains 16 residues. In DNA form, the CDR3 reads TGTGCCAGCAGCCCCACCGGGACAGGGTTTACCGGGGAGCTGTTTTTT. It encodes CASSPTGTGFTGELFF.

The gene calls are TRBV7-9 and TRBJ1-2; 9 nucleotides line up with TRBD1. Germline values: CDR1 SEHNR, CDR2 FQNEAQ (reference sequence). The CDR3 has 15 amino acids. V was clipped by 6 bases and J by 4 bases; unmatched bases: 9. The CDR3 region is CASSLSGQGLYGYTF. The CDR3 nucleotides are TGTGCCAGCAGTTTATCGGGACAGGGACTCTATGGCTACACCTTC. The variable domain in full, completed from reference TRBV7-9 and TRBJ1-2, reads DTGVSQNPRHKITKRGQNVTFRCDPISEHNRLYWYRQTLGQGPEFLTYFQNEAQLEKSRLLSDRFSAERPKGSFSTLEIQRTEQGDSAMYLCASSLSGQGLYGYTFGSGTRLTVV.

The chain joins TRBV21-1 to TRBJ2-7; the table gives TRBD1 as D, unverified against the DNA. TRBV21-1 is designated a pseudogene. The CDR3 is made up of 13 amino acids. CDR3 sequence reads: CASSSPCSYEQYF. CDR3 bases: TGTGCCAGCAGCTCCCCTTGCAGCTACGAGCAGTACTTC.